This TCR beta chain comes out of a study of blood T cell repertoires in COVID-19. Study-level information: Samples of COVID-19 (acute and convalescent) were obtained from the United States, Italy and Spain. PBMCs, B-cell-depleted T cells, or T cells were the source of the cDNA or gDNA that made up the material.

Per the authors' pipeline: Amplification from reference gene primers served as the basis for estimated nucleated cell counts. TCRdb's copy holds only in-frame clones and misses some; the assay was immunoSEQ multiplex PCR. D and trimming come from the DNA, and the V and J calls and clone size come from that table. Among 230,000 or so clones listed, more than 85% were seen once. The CDR3 totals 20 residues. V lost 6 bases and J lost 0, with 27 bases in between. Germline V gives CDR1 MDHEN, CDR2 SYDVKM. Input material: peripheral blood. This TCR came from a man aged 40-50 years with active or convalescent COVID-19. The chain uses TRBV28 and TRBJ2-1, with a tentative D call TRBD2 (5 bases). In nucleotides, the CDR3 is TGTGCCAGCAGCGGGCCGGGGTCGAGGACCCACCCAAGCTCCTACAATGAGCAGTTCTTC. Translation: CASSGPGSRTHPSSYNEQFF.